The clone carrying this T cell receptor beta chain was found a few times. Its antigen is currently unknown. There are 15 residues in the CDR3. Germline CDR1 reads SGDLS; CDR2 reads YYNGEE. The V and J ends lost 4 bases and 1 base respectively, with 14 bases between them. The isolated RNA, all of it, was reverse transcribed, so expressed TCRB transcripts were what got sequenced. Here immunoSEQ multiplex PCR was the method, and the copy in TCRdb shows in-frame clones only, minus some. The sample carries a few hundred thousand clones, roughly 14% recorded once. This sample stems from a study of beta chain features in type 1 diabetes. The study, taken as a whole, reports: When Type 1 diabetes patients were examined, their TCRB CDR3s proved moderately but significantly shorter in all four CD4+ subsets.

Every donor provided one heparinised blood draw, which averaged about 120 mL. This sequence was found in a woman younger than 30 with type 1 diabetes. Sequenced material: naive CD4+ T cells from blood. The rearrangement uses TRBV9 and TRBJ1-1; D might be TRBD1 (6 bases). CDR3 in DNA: TGTGCCAGCAGCCCCCGTGGGGACAAGAACACTGAAGCTTTCTTT. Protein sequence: CASSPRGDKNTEAFF.